The 8 T cell receptor beta chains listed next were all sequenced from one sample in a study of post-analysis software for immune sequencing data. General observations from the study: In patients, TRBV5-6, TRBV5-1 and TRBV20-1 belonged to roughly five TRBV segments found more frequently than in controls.

The antigens of these receptors remain unknown. Incorporated into the TCR beta cDNA libraries were unique molecular identifiers, which served to reduce PCR and sequencing biases. One entry per CDR3 protein, called by TCRdb with MiXCR from the PCR reads. The sample includes roughly 200,000 distinct CDR3 sequences, roughly 28% seen only once; the top ten take less than 4%. The sample comprised blood. The receptors derive from a girl aged 2-17 years with multiple sclerosis.

This clonotype was observed at least ten times. The chain links TRBV5-1 to TRBJ2-7; 13 positions match TRBD2. CDR1 and CDR2 from the germline V gene are SGHRS and YFSETQ. J was trimmed by 0 bases and V by 0 bases; bases with no gene match: 3. The CDR3 consists of 17 residues. CDR3 coding DNA: TGCGCCAGCAGCTTGGGACTAGCGGGAGGCCGCTCCTACGAGCAGTACTTC. Translated: CASSLGLAGGRSYEQYF.

This clonotype was seen many times. This chain links TRBV7-2 with TRBJ2-5; TRBD2 agrees at 7 bases. CDR1 and CDR2 (germline): SGHTA, FQGNSA. The CDR3 consists of 14 residues. V was clipped by 5 bases and J by 1 base; unmatched bases: 4. CDR3 amino acids: CASSGGTTQETQYF. The CDR3 DNA sequence: TGTGCCAGCAGCGGGGGGACTACCCAAGAGACCCAGTACTTC.

J is TRBJ1-2 and V is TRBV20-1; D unclear. The V end was cut by 5 bases, the J end by 2 bases, with 9 bases between. Germline V CDR1 and CDR2: DFQATT, SNEGSKA (reference sequence). The CDR3 runs to 12 residues. This CDR3 reads CSAATRNYGYTF. The CDR3 DNA sequence: TGCAGTGCTGCAACAAGGAACTATGGCTACACCTTC.

This clonotype was picked up many times. The V call is TRBV12-3 or TRBV12-4, the J call TRBJ1-2; D uncertain. The CDR3 length is 14 residues. V was shortened by 1 base and J by 6 bases, with 12 bases between the two germline ends. CDR3 amino acids: CASSLVSDNNGYTF. CDR3 DNA: TGTGCCAGCAGTTTAGTATCAGACAATAATGGCTACACCTTC.

In regard to this clonotype: This sequence may be a read error, since a much larger clone differs from it by one base. J is TRBJ2-1 and V is TRBV12-3 or TRBV12-4; 7 bases match TRBD1. This CDR3 spans 15 amino acids. The trim removed 3 bases at V and 4 bases at J, leaving 6 bases unmatched. The CDR3 region is CASSFGTAAYNEQFF. Here the CDR3 DNA reads TGTGCCAGCAGTTTTGGGACAGCCGCATACAATGAGCAGTTCTTC.

This clonotype appeared many times. The chain uses TRBV27 and TRBJ2-7, with D perhaps assigned TRBD1 or TRBD2 (5 bases each). V was cut by 5 bases and J by 0 bases, with 11 bases left in between. CDR1 is MNHEY, CDR2 SMNVEV, per germline (reference sequence). This CDR3 contains 14 residues. The CDR3 here is CASSPGRSSYEQYF. In DNA, the CDR3 is TGTGCCAGCAGTCCGGGACGGAGCTCCTACGAGCAGTACTTC.

This chain connects TRBV7-9 to TRBJ2-7, with D maybe TRBD1 (6 bases). This CDR3 contains 13 residues. Trimming stripped 1 base from V and 3 bases from J, with 7 bases between. Germline CDR1 is SEHNR and CDR2 is FQNEAQ (reference sequence). Here the CDR3 reads CASSLEDSYEQYF. The CDR3 DNA sequence: TGTGCCAGCAGCTTAGAGGACAGCTACGAGCAGTACTTC.

J is TRBJ1-5 and V is TRBV6-5; perhaps TRBD1 as D (5 bases). The germline V and J ends were trimmed by 2 bases and 0 bases, with 29 bases remaining between them. The CDR3 has 22 amino acids. Germline CDR1 is MNHEY and CDR2 is SVGAGI. The CDR3 DNA follows: TGTGCCAGCAGTTACCGGAGGGTTGCGACAGCCGACAGAGAGGATAGCAATCAGCCCCAGCATTTT. Translation: CASSYRRVATADREDSNQPQHF.